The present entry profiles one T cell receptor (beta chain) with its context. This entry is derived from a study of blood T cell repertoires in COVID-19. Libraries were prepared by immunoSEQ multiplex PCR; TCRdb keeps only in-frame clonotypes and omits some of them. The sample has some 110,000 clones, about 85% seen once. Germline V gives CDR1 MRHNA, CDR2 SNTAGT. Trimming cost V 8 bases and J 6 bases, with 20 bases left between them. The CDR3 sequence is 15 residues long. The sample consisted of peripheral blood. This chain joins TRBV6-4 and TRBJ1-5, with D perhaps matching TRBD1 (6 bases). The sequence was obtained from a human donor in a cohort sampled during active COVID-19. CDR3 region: CASLPRTGSPQPQHF. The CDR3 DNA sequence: TGTGCCAGCCTGCCGCGTACAGGGTCGCCTCAGCCCCAGCATTTT.